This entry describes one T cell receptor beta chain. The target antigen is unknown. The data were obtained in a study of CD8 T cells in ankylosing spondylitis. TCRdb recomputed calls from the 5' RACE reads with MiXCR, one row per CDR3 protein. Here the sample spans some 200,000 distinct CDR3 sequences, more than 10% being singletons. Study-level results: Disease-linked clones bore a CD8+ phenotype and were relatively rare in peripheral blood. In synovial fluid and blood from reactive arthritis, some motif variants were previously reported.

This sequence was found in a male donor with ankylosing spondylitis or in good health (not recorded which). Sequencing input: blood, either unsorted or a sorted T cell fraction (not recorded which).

The CDR3, as DNA: TGCGCCAGCAGCTTGGAGACCACGAACACCGGGGAGCTGTTTTTT. This translates into CASSLETTNTGELFF. The chain recombines TRBV5-1 with TRBJ2-2, with D unresolved. Trimming pared 0 bases from V and 0 bases from J, leaving 6 bases between. There are 15 residues in the CDR3. Germline V gives CDR1 SGHRS, CDR2 YFSETQ.